The source of this T cell receptor beta chain is a study of T cells in Graves' hyperthyroidism and ophthalmopathy. Study-wide context: Blood was drawn when the patient was first diagnosed and still untreated.

Study results and limitations: In simple terms, a model built on 13 V-J features told ophthalmopathy apart from stable hyperthyroidism. Ophthalmopathy was predicted by the model a median of approximately 6.6 months ahead of onset.

Thyroid ultrasound, orbital computed tomography, clinical symptoms, and serum thyroxine and TRAb underpinned diagnoses. TCR beta CDR3 sequences were amplified from RNA transcripts. HTBI primers were used for first-round RT-PCR of the TCR CDR3. Each CDR3 protein is one row after TCRdb ran MiXCR on the multiplex PCR reads. The table has hundreds of thousands of distinct CDR3 sequences, roughly 15% seen once. V lost 1 base and J 4 bases, leaving 14 bases between the germline ends. CDR1 and CDR2 from the germline V gene are SEHNR and FQNEAQ (reference sequence). This CDR3 is built from 16 residues. This clonotype was observed at least ten times. The antigen remains undetermined.

The chain recombines TRBV7-9 with TRBJ2-1; D may be TRBD2 (7 bases). The TCR sequence derives from a woman aged 18-29 years with Graves' ophthalmopathy. The sequenced sample consisted of blood. The CDR3 nucleotides are TGTGCCAGCAGCTTAGGATTGGGGGGGCCGTACAATGAGCAGTTCTTC. This codes for CASSLGLGGPYNEQFF. The complete variable domain, with remaining parts taken from reference TRBV7-9 and TRBJ2-1, reads DTGVSQNPRHKITKRGQNVTFRCDPISEHNRLYWYRQTLGQGPEFLTYFQNEAQLEKSRLLSDRFSAERPKGSFSTLEIQRTEQGDSAMYLCASSLGLGGPYNEQFFGPGTRLTVL.